The clone carrying this T cell receptor (beta chain) was seen more than once but under ten times. Its antigen is currently unknown. This sample was taken from a study of CD8+ T cells in alopecia areata. Turning to the study itself: Tofacitinib administration to treated patients was oral, at 5 to 10 mg twice daily. After 6 to 18 months of tofacitinib, follow-up continued 6 months off drug.

Extracted from the samples, RNA was reverse transcribed into cDNA to serve as the sequencing template. Sequencing used immunoSEQ multiplex PCR; TCRdb keeps in-frame clones, though not all of them. The table lists 150,000 or so clones, around 50% of them singletons, with about 6.8% in the top ten. Study-level results: Lesional scalp, especially alopecia totalis/universalis, showed higher clonality than normal scalp. Compared with mice, patients displayed less clear TCR sharing, possibly for HLA-related reasons.

The sequence derives from a human donor with alopecia areata. The sequenced sample consisted of CD4+ T cells sorted from blood.

CDR3 nucleotides: TGTGCCTGGAGCCAGGGGAGATATGGCTACACCTTC. Its protein product is CAWSQGRYGYTF. The chain links TRBV30 to TRBJ1-2, with a tentative D call TRBD1 (6 bases). There are 12 residues in the CDR3. Germline V lookup: CDR1 GTSNPN, CDR2 SVGIG (reference sequence). V was clipped by 3 bases and J by 5 bases, with 10 bases between them. Filled out from reference TRBV30 and TRBJ1-2, the complete variable domain reads SQTIHQWPATLVQPVGSPLSLECTVEGTSNPNLYWYRQAAGRGLQLLFYSVGIGQISSEVPQNLSASRPQDRQFILSSKKLLLSDSGFYLCAWSQGRYGYTFGSGTRLTVV.